The 25 T cell receptor beta chains below all came from one sample that was sequenced in a study of blood T cell repertoires in COVID-19. Sequencing used immunoSEQ multiplex PCR; TCRdb keeps in-frame clones, though not all of them. The sample holds fewer than 400,000 clones; around 88% are singletons and the top ten take almost 3%. The sequencing input was peripheral blood. These TCRs come from a man aged 25 to 40 with active or convalescent COVID-19.

V gene TRBV4-2 combines with J gene TRBJ1-2; TRBD1 aligns across 7 bases. CDR1 and CDR2 (germline): LGHNA, YNFKEQ. The CDR3 runs to 16 residues. With V trimmed by 4 bases and J by 7 bases, 15 bases remained unmatched. CDR3 nucleotides: TGTGCCAGCAGCCCCACCGGGACAGCAAATACAGTTGGCTACACCTTC. Residues: CASSPTGTANTVGYTF.

The chain has TRBV27 and TRBJ2-1, with 8 positions matching TRBD2. The germline V gene encodes CDR1 MNHEY and CDR2 SMNVEV (reference sequence). The CDR3 spans 15 residues. V dropped 7 bases and J dropped 5; count of bases not matched to a gene: 10. CDR3 in amino acids: CASNRGRGGNNEQFF. CDR3 in DNA: TGTGCCAGCAACCGTGGGCGCGGGGGGAACAATGAGCAGTTCTTC.

V gene TRBV13 combines with J gene TRBJ2-1, with 9 bases aligning to TRBD2. This CDR3 contains 16 residues. V lost 5 bases and J lost 4; bases outside the gene matches: 9. Per the germline V gene, CDR1 is PRHDT and CDR2 is FYEKMQ (reference sequence). CDR3 DNA sequence: TGTGCCAGCAGCCTCAAGAGACTAGCGGAGTACAATGAGCAGTTCTTC. Its translation: CASSLKRLAEYNEQFF.

Ten or more counts support this clone. The V and J genes are TRBV2 and TRBJ2-7, with D possibly TRBD2 on 6 matching bases. The germline gives CDR1 SNHLY, CDR2 FYNNEI. The CDR3 is made up of 14 amino acids. Trimming took off 5 bases at V and 0 bases at J, with 11 bases between the two ends. CDR3 sequence reads: CASSNRGFSYEQYF. The DNA of the CDR3 is TGTGCCAGCAGTAACCGGGGGTTCTCCTACGAGCAGTACTTC.

The chain links TRBV15 to TRBJ1-5; 7 positions agree with TRBD1. The CDR3 is 16 residues long. Germline CDR1 LNHNV, CDR2 YYDKDF (reference sequence). V was pared by 1 base and J by 2 bases, with 5 bases of the junction left unmatched. DNA for the CDR3: TGTGCCACCAGCAGAGGGTACAGGGGTGGCAATCAGCCCCAGCATTTT. Translation gives CATSRGYRGGNQPQHF.

The V and J genes are TRBV7-2 and TRBJ2-7; D not resolved. Per germline, CDR1 SGHTA and CDR2 FQGNSA. The CDR3 contains 12 residues. Trimming took 5 bases from V and 9 from J, leaving 14 bases between them. CDR3 in amino acids: CASSPPQNRQYF. CDR3 coding DNA: TGTGCCAGCAGCCCCCCCCAGAACCGGCAGTACTTC. The full variable domain, completed using reference TRBV7-2 and TRBJ2-7, is GAGVSQSPSNKVTEKGKDVELRCDPISGHTALYWYRQSLGQGLEFLIYFQGNSAPDKSGLPSDRFSAERTGGSVSTLTIQRTQQEDSAVYLCASSPPQNRQYFGPGTRLTVT.

The CDR3 reads CASRTTGGTYEQYF. Here the CDR3 DNA reads TGTGCCAGCAGGACGACAGGGGGGACCTACGAGCAGTACTTC. The rearrangement uses TRBV6-5 and TRBJ2-7; 9 bases align to TRBD1. This CDR3 spans 14 amino acids. CDR1 is MNHEY, CDR2 SVGAGI, per germline. Trimming took 6 bases from V and 2 from J; bases not matched to a gene: 5.

The chain joins TRBV6-5 to TRBJ2-3; weak D call: TRBD2 (5 bases). Trimming left V 4 bases short and J 3 bases short, with 8 bases between. The CDR3 runs 13 residues. Germline values: CDR1 MNHEY, CDR2 SVGAGI. The CDR3 DNA sequence: TGTGCCAGCAGTTTACTAGGAACAGATACGCAGTATTTT. Amino acid sequence: CASSLLGTDTQYF.

This clone was found a few times. V and J are TRBV24-1 and TRBJ2-3; 12 bases are shared with TRBD2. Germline loops: CDR1 KGHDR, CDR2 SFDVKD. This CDR3 is 15 amino acids long. Unmatched junction bases numbered 7, after V lost 7 bases and J lost 6 bases. The CDR3 nucleotides read TGTGCCACCAGCCGACCGGGACTAGCGGGTGATACGCAGTATTTT. This codes for CATSRPGLAGDTQYF.

This clone occurred once. This chain joins TRBV5-6 and TRBJ1-3, with D unresolved. Trimming shortened V by 1 base and J by 3 bases, and 2 bases separated the two germline ends. Germline CDR1 is SGHDT and CDR2 is YYEEEE. The CDR3 contains 12 residues. The CDR3, as DNA: TGTGCCAGCAGCTTGTATGGAAACACCATATATTTT. Translation gives CASSLYGNTIYF. The full variable domain, completed using reference TRBV5-6 and TRBJ1-3, is DAGVTQSPTHLIKTRGQQVTLRCSPKSGHDTVSWYQQALGQGPQFIFQYYEEEERQRGNFPDRFSGHQFPNYSSELNVNALLLGDSALYLCASSLYGNTIYFGEGSWLTVV.

The chain employs TRBV7-8 and TRBJ1-6, with 7 bases fitting TRBD1. V trimming: 3 bases; J trimming: 6 bases; junction bases outside the gene matches: 8. The CDR3 extends over 16 amino acids. Germline V gene lookup returns CDR1 SGHVS and CDR2 FQNEAQ. In DNA form, the CDR3 reads TGTGCCAGCAGCTTGGTCCGGGACAGTCGTAATTCACCCCTCCACTTT. Protein product: CASSLVRDSRNSPLHF.

The rearrangement links TRBV30 to TRBJ2-7, with 8 bases fitting TRBD2. The CDR3 loop spans 16 amino acids. V shed 2 bases and J 5 bases; nucleotides not matched to a gene: 14. Germline CDR1 reads GTSNPN; CDR2 reads SVGIG (reference sequence). The CDR3 sequence is CAWSSLRGGRTHEQYF. The CDR3 DNA sequence: TGTGCCTGGAGTAGCCTTAGGGGCGGGAGGACCCACGAGCAGTACTTC.

V usage is TRBV28 and J usage is TRBJ2-1; TRBD1 is a possible D gene (6 bases). CDR3 size: 16 residues. V lost 4 bases and J 1 base, leaving 14 bases between the germline ends. The germline V gene has CDR1 MDHEN and CDR2 SYDVKM. Here the CDR3 reads CASSSLVGQSYNEQFF. The CDR3 bases are TGTGCCAGCAGTTCACTCGTAGGACAGTCCTACAATGAGCAGTTCTTC. Full variable domain (outside the CDR3, taken from reference TRBV28 and TRBJ2-1): DVKVTQSSRYLVKRTGEKVFLECVQDMDHENMFWYRQDPGLGLRLIYFSYDVKMKEKGDIPEGYSVSREKKERFSLILESASTNQTSMYLCASSSLVGQSYNEQFFGPGTRLTVL.

This chain uses TRBV9 with TRBJ1-3; the D is unclear. Trimming removed 2 bases from V and 0 bases from J, with 9 bases in between. Germline V lookup: CDR1 SGDLS, CDR2 YYNGEE. The length of the CDR3 is 15 residues. Written as DNA, the CDR3 is TGTGCCAGCAGCGTGACACTGAGCTCTGGAAACACCATATATTTT. Amino acids: CASSVTLSSGNTIYF.

The chain uses TRBV30 and TRBJ1-5; D is perhaps TRBD1 (6 bases). Trimming cost V 1 base and J 0 bases, with 22 bases left between them. The CDR3 has 19 amino acids. Looked up from germline, CDR1 is GTSNPN and CDR2 is SVGIG (reference sequence). The CDR3 DNA follows: TGTGCCTGGAGTGGCGGGGGCCCGGAGTTTCCTTATAGCAATCAGCCCCAGCATTTT. Protein product: CAWSGGGPEFPYSNQPQHF.

This clone was detected once. The chain carries TRBV4-3 and TRBJ2-1; no clear D. This CDR3 spans 12 amino acids. Trimming removed 3 bases at V and 5 bases at J, with 5 bases between. CDR1 is LGHNA, CDR2 YSLEER, per germline. The CDR3 region has the DNA TGCGCCAGCAGCCAGAGGAACAATGAGCAGTTCTTC. Its translation is CASSQRNNEQFF.

This sequence joins TRBV4-2 and TRBJ1-2, with 9 bases that match TRBD1. The germline V gene encodes CDR1 LGHNA and CDR2 YNFKEQ. This CDR3 spans 16 amino acids. V lost 3 bases, J lost 6 bases, and 11 bases stayed unmatched. CDR3 bases: TGTGCCAGCAGCCATAACTTAGTAGGGACAGGGCATGGCTACACCTTC. Residues: CASSHNLVGTGHGYTF.

The CDR3 sequence is CASSGGHGSNGAKNIQYF. CDR3 coding DNA: TGTGCCAGCAGTGGAGGACACGGGAGCAACGGAGCCAAAAACATTCAGTACTTC. This sequence joins TRBV6-1 and TRBJ2-4, with D possibly being TRBD2 (6 bases). CDR1 is MNHNS and CDR2 is SASEGT in the germline V gene. With 4 bases removed from V and 0 bases from J, the gap between germline ends came to 19 bases. The CDR3 totals 18 residues.

J is TRBJ2-1 and V is TRBV12-1; the table gives TRBD2 as D, unverified against the DNA. TRBV12-1 corresponds to a pseudogene. This CDR3 comprises 17 residues. The CDR3 sequence is CASSSSLLALTVGEQFF. As DNA, the CDR3 is TGTGCCAGCAGCTCCTCACTACTAGCGTTGACAGTCGGTGAGCAGTTCTTC.

The chain uses TRBV28 and TRBJ2-3; D gene ambiguous. The germline V gene encodes CDR1 MDHEN and CDR2 SYDVKM. Trimming removed 8 bases at V and 2 bases at J, with 11 bases between. The CDR3 contains 13 residues. CDR3 protein: CASHSEITDTQYF. DNA for the CDR3: TGTGCCAGCCATTCGGAGATCACAGATACGCAGTATTTT.

The chain uses TRBV19 and TRBJ2-5; 7 positions match TRBD2. The V and J ends lost 7 bases and 1 base, in that order; junction bases with no gene match: 9. From germline, CDR1 is LNHDA and CDR2 SQIVND (reference sequence). The CDR3 has 15 residues. The CDR3 region has the DNA TGTGCCAGTAATCTCCGAGCGGGGCGCCAAGAGACCCAGTACTTC. It specifies CASNLRAGRQETQYF.

This clone was seen just once. The CDR3 is CASSFRTGGLDSPLHF. In DNA, the CDR3 is TGTGCCAGCAGTTTTAGGACAGGTGGACTCGATTCACCCCTCCACTTT. V usage is TRBV6-5 and J usage is TRBJ1-6, with 7 bases fitting TRBD1. The CDR3 runs to 16 residues. Germline-derived CDR1 and CDR2 are MNHEY and SVGAGI. Losses at the gene ends were 4 bases for V and 8 bases for J; bases not matched to a gene: 11.

The J gene is TRBJ1-1, the V gene TRBV5-8; a possible D gene is TRBD1 (6 bases). The CDR3 is made up of 13 amino acids. Germline-derived CDR1 and CDR2 are SGHTS and YDEGEE. Trimming pared 1 base from V and 8 bases from J, leaving 12 bases between. The CDR3 DNA sequence: TGTGCCAGCAGCTTGCAGGTCAGGGGCGAAGCTTTCTTT. Translation gives CASSLQVRGEAFF.

The chain combines TRBV18 with TRBJ1-4, with unresolved D. V lost 0 bases and J lost 7, with 12 bases in between. The CDR3 is 15 amino acids. Germline assignment: CDR1 KGHSH and CDR2 LQKENI. The CDR3 bases are TGTGCCAGCTCACCACCGCTCACCGCGAGTGAAAAACTGTTTTTT. This encodes CASSPPLTASEKLFF.

The rearrangement links TRBV27 to TRBJ2-5; D remains ambiguous. V lost 3 bases to trimming and J lost 4 bases, with 6 bases between them. The CDR3 length is 12 residues. CDR1 is MNHEY, CDR2 SMNVEV, per germline (reference sequence). Written as DNA, the CDR3 is TGTGCCAGCAGTTTTTCCGGAGAGACCCAGTACTTC. This codes for CASSFSGETQYF.